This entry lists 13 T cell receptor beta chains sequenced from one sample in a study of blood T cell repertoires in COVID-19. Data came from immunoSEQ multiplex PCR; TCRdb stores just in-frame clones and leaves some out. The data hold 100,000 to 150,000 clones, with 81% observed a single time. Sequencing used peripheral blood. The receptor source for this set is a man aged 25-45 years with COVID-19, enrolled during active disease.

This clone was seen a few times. Written as DNA, the CDR3 is TGTGCCAGCAGCCGGGGTCTGGACTGGAACACCGGGGAGCTGTTTTTT. As protein: CASSRGLDWNTGELFF. This chain connects TRBV3-1 (or the pseudogene TRBV3-2) to TRBJ2-2, with D possibly TRBD2 on 5 matching bases. Germline CDR1 LGHDT, CDR2 YNNKEL (reference sequence). The CDR3 consists of 16 residues. Trimming cost V 4 bases and J 1 base, with 13 bases left between them.

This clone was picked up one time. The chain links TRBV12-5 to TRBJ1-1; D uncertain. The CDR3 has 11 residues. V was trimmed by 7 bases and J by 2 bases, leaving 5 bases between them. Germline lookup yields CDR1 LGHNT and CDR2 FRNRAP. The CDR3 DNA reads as TGTGCTAGTGCCCTAAACACTGAAGCTTTCTTT. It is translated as CASALNTEAFF.

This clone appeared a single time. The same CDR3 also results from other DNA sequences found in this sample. The chain's CDR3 is CASSDRTGSGNTIYF. The DNA for the CDR3 is TGTGCCAGCAGCGATCGGACAGGCTCTGGAAACACCATATATTTT. The chain links TRBV7-2 to TRBJ1-3, with 7 positions matching TRBD1. Trimming cost V 5 bases and J 0 bases; bases outside gene matches: 4. Germline assignment: CDR1 SGHTA and CDR2 FQGNSA. This CDR3 contains 15 residues.

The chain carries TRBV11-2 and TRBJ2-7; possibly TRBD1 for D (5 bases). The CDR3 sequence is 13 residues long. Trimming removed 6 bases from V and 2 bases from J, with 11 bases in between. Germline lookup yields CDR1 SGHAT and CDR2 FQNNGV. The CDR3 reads CASSPGYPYEQYF. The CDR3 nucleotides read TGTGCCAGCAGTCCAGGGTATCCCTACGAGCAGTACTTC.

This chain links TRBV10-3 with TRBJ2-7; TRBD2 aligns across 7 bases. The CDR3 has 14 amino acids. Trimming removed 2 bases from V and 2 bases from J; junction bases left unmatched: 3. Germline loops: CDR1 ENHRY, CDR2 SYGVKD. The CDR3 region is CAISESGEAYEQYF. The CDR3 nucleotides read TGTGCCATCAGTGAGAGCGGGGAAGCCTACGAGCAGTACTTC.

The CDR3 loop reads CASSLDPRSSYNEQFF. The CDR3 region has the DNA TGTGCCAGCAGCTTAGATCCGAGGAGCTCCTACAATGAGCAGTTCTTC. The rearrangement links TRBV11-3 to TRBJ2-1; D is undetermined. CDR1 is SGHNT and CDR2 is YENEEA in the germline V gene. Trimming cost V 0 bases and J 0 bases, with 9 bases left between them. This CDR3 has 16 residues.

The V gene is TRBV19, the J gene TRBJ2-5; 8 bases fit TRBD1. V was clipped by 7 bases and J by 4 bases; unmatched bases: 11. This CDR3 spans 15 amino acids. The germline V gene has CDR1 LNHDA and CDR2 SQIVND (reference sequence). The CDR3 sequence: CASTATGDGRETQYF. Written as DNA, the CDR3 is TGTGCCAGTACCGCGACAGGGGACGGGAGAGAGACCCAGTACTTC. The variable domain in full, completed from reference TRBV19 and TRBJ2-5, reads DGGITQSPKYLFRKEGQNVTLSCEQNLNHDAMYWYRQDPGQGLRLIYYSQIVNDFQKGDIAEGYSVSREKKESFPLTVTSAQKNPTAFYLCASTATGDGRETQYFGPGTRLLVL.

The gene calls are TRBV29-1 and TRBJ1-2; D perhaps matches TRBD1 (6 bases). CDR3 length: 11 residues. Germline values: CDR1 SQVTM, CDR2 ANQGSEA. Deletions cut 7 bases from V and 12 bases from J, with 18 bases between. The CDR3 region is CSALGTYLDTF. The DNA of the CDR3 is TGCAGCGCGCTTGGGACATACCTGGACACCTTC.

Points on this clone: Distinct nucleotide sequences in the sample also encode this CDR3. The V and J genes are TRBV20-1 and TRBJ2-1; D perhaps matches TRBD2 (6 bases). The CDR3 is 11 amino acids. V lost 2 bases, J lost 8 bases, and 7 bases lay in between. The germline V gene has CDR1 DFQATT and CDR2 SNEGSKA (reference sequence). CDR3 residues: CSARWGDEQFF. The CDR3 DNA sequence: TGCAGTGCTAGATGGGGGGATGAGCAGTTCTTC.

The CDR3 region has the DNA TGTGCCAGCTCGCCTACGGGGGTATCCTACGAGCAGTACTTC. Amino acid sequence: CASSPTGVSYEQYF. This chain uses TRBV18 with TRBJ2-7, with D tentatively TRBD2 (6 bases). V lost 6 bases to trimming and J lost 1 base, with 13 bases between them. Germline V gene sequence: CDR1 KGHSH, CDR2 LQKENI. The CDR3 contains 14 residues.

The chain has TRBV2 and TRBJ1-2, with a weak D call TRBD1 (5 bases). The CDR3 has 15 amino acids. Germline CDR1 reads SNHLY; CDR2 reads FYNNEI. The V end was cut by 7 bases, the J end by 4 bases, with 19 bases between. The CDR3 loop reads CASTKAWGDTYGYTF. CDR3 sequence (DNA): TGTGCCAGCACTAAGGCGTGGGGCGACACCTATGGCTACACCTTC.

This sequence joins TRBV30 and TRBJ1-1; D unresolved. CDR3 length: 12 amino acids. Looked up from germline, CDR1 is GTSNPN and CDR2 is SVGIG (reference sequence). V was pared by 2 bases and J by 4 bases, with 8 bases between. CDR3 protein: CAWSILGTEAFF. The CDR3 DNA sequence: TGTGCCTGGAGTATCCTCGGCACTGAAGCTTTCTTT.

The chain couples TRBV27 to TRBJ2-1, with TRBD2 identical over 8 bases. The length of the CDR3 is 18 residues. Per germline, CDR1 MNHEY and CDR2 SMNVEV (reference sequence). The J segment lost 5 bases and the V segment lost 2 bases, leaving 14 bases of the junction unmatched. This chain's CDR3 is CASSLVTSGRVPNNEQFF. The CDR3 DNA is TGTGCCAGCAGTTTAGTCACAAGCGGGAGAGTCCCGAACAATGAGCAGTTCTTC.